This is a list of T cell receptor beta chains from one sample in a study of blood T cell repertoires in COVID-19. Some clones are missing from TCRdb's copy, which holds only in-frame ones; the method was immunoSEQ multiplex PCR. The data hold around 160,000 clones, with roughly 80% observed a single time. Sequenced: PBMCs or T cells enriched from blood (not recorded which). The receptors were sampled from an older woman who had recovered from COVID-19. The CDR3 runs from the conserved cysteine through the conserved F or W.

TRBV24-1	TRBJ2-7	CATRDRSSYEQYF
TRBV5-1	TRBJ2-7	CASSLGGTGILDEQYF
TRBV7-2	TRBJ1-5	CASSLGQLSNQPQHF
TRBV3-1/TRBV3-2	TRBJ2-7	CASSQASGEIYEQYF
TRBV2	TRBJ1-4	CASSETRGDEKLFF
TRBV9	TRBJ1-3	CASSLESGAHSGNTIYF
TRBV4-2	TRBJ2-7	CASSQERTGTYEQYF
TRBV6-1	TRBJ1-2	CASSEVWGAYVYTF
TRBV9	TRBJ2-1	CASSTGLAGGGHEQFF
TRBV3-1/TRBV3-2	TRBJ2-5	CASSQSSGGRETQYF
TRBV7-9	TRBJ1-3	CASSLTRQGPGNTIYF
TRBV7-2	TRBJ1-5	CASSFKGGDNQPQHF
TRBV18	TRBJ1-3	CASSPPGNMVHTIYF
TRBV5-1	TRBJ1-1	CASSGNPGGMNTEAFF
TRBV21-1	TRBJ2-7	CASSKVGRDRGIRVRYEQYF
TRBV14	TRBJ2-1	CASSQDRSSGGGNEQFF
TRBV10-2	TRBJ2-3	CASSEGASGGTDTQYF
TRBV27	TRBJ2-2	CASSSRVAGELFF
TRBV11-1	TRBJ1-1	CASSLFLTVNTEAFF
TRBV4-1	TRBJ2-5	CASSQDRDFPFQETQYF
TRBV7-9	TRBJ2-1	CASSDSLTEYNEQFF
TRBV3-1/TRBV3-2	TRBJ2-5	CASSHPGSLRETQYF
TRBV5-1	TRBJ2-3	CASSPQGIYTDTQYF
TRBV6-5	TRBJ2-7	CASSYGTGASYEQYF
TRBV7-7	TRBJ2-3	CASSLTGTSTDTQYF
TRBV12-3/TRBV12-4	TRBJ2-3	CASSGGGDTQYF
TRBV6-1	TRBJ1-3	CASSEVPRASGNTIYF
TRBV11-2	TRBJ1-1	CASSFTSGTQNTEAFF
TRBV7-9	TRBJ2-7	CASSLGGQLDLYEQYF
TRBV10-3	TRBJ2-2	CAISPRLAENTGELFF
TRBV5-6	TRBJ2-1	CASRPVWGGHNEQFF
TRBV10-3	TRBJ1-4	CAISDPELNEKLFF
TRBV7-3	TRBJ2-3	CASSKQGASTDTQYF
TRBV5-1	TRBJ2-2	CASKWGGPDTGELFF
TRBV19	TRBJ1-5	CASSNRGFSEPQHF
TRBV15	TRBJ2-1	CATSRERGVYNEQFF
TRBV21-1	TRBJ1-6	CASSKPTGDKASPLHF
TRBV20-1	TRBJ1-2	CSVGTGEGYTF
TRBV7-8	TRBJ2-5	CASSLVGGGETQYF
TRBV7-8	TRBJ1-6	CASSHSPYNSPLHF
TRBV18	TRBJ1-5	CASSPQGYSNQPQHF
TRBV3-1/TRBV3-2	TRBJ1-5	CASSQAGYQPQHF
TRBV30	TRBJ1-2	CAWSSGAVGGYTF
TRBV6-5	TRBJ1-5	CASSQQGNQPQHF